One sample yielded the 10 T cell receptor beta chains listed below, sequenced in a study of cytomegalovirus exposure and HLA in healthy donors. Primers included in the PCR were 60 Vbeta and 13 Jbeta primers. The table came from immunoSEQ multiplex PCR; TCRdb's copy has only in-frame clones and leaves some out. This sample has about 150,000 clones; over 70% occur once, and the top ten carry 1.5% to 2%. Input material: PBMCs. The receptor source for this set is a woman aged 40 to 50 in good health and CMV-seronegative.

The chain is built from TRBV7-6 and TRBJ2-5; tentatively, D is TRBD2 (7 bases). CDR3 length: 16 residues. Trimming removed 7 bases from V and 2 bases from J, with 20 bases in between. Looked up from germline, CDR1 is SGHVS and CDR2 is FNYEAQ. The CDR3 nucleotides are TGTGCCAGCACCCTGGGGGGGGCACCACTTCAAGAGACCCAGTACTTC. This codes for CASTLGGAPLQETQYF.

The rearrangement links TRBV11-2 to TRBJ2-7; D gene uncertain. CDR1 and CDR2 from the germline V gene are SGHAT and FQNNGV. The CDR3 length is 14 residues. The V end lost 5 bases, the J end lost 2 bases, and 13 bases lay between the germline ends. CDR3 nucleotide sequence: TGTGCCAGCAGCATCCCCCTGAAGCCCTACGAGCAGTACTTC. Its translation is CASSIPLKPYEQYF.

The chain employs TRBV10-2 and TRBJ1-2, with 7 nucleotides matching TRBD1. CDR1 is WSHSY and CDR2 is SAAADI in the germline V gene. V was pared by 5 bases and J by 3 bases, with 6 bases of the junction left unmatched. The CDR3 runs to 14 residues. The CDR3 DNA sequence: TGCGCCAGCAGTACAGGGGAGCGGTACTATGGCTACACCTTC. It specifies CASSTGERYYGYTF.

This clone was seen just once. This chain connects TRBV27 to TRBJ2-7, with 10 bases matching TRBD1. The CDR3 loop spans 14 amino acids. Germline-derived CDR1 and CDR2 are MNHEY and SMNVEV (reference sequence). V lost 2 bases and J lost 5; bases outside the gene matches: 3. The CDR3 region is CASSLGQGGDEQYF. The CDR3 coding sequence is TGTGCCAGCAGTTTAGGACAGGGGGGGGACGAGCAGTACTTC.

On this clone itself: An end of the junction does not agree with germline; a read error may underlie this. The chain couples TRBV7-9 to TRBJ2-3; D possibly corresponds to TRBD2 (6 bases). Germline-derived CDR1 and CDR2 are SEHNR and FQNEAQ (reference sequence). The CDR3 is made up of 16 amino acids. This CDR3 is CSSSRRGGAGADRQYF. The DNA of the CDR3 is TGTTCCAGCAGCCGACGGGGCGGGGCGGGCGCAGATAGGCAGTATTTT.

This clone appeared a single time. The rearrangement joins TRBV19 to TRBJ2-1; TRBD2 matches 10 bases. J was trimmed by 7 bases and V by 3 bases; bases with no gene match: 9. Germline V gene data show CDR1 as LNHDA and CDR2 as SQIVND (reference sequence). There are 16 residues in the CDR3. The CDR3 sequence is CASSIASGSYRNEQFF. CDR3 coding DNA: TGTGCCAGTAGTATCGCTAGCGGGAGTTATAGGAATGAGCAGTTCTTC.

The chain is built from TRBV10-1 and TRBJ2-1; D possibly corresponds to TRBD2 (5 bases). The length of the CDR3 is 16 residues. Per the germline V gene, CDR1 is WNHNN and CDR2 is SYGVQD (reference sequence). V lost 2 bases and J 5 bases, leaving 16 bases between the germline ends. The CDR3 reads CASSENLAQKNNEQFF. CDR3 nucleotides: TGCGCCAGCAGTGAGAATTTAGCGCAAAAAAACAATGAGCAGTTCTTC.

The chain links TRBV28 to TRBJ2-1; 11 bases fit TRBD2. V dropped 5 bases and J dropped 7; count of bases not matched to a gene: 10. Germline V lookup: CDR1 MDHEN, CDR2 SYDVKM. This CDR3 spans 16 amino acids. CDR3 loop: CASSTIGTSGGNEQFF. The CDR3 DNA reads as TGTGCCAGCAGTACTATAGGGACTAGCGGAGGGAATGAGCAGTTCTTC.

Of note for this clone: The sample holds other DNA sequences that translate to the same CDR3. This chain links TRBV10-1 with TRBJ2-2, with 7 bases lining up with TRBD1. CDR3 length: 14 residues. Per germline, CDR1 WNHNN and CDR2 SYGVQD (reference sequence). Trimming took 4 bases from V and 1 from J; bases not matched to a gene: 0. In DNA form, the CDR3 reads TGCGCCAGCAGTGGGACAGGGAACACCGGGGAGCTGTTTTTT. The encoded protein is CASSGTGNTGELFF.

The CDR3 coding sequence is TGCGCCAGCAGCTTCGGCGGGGGGGAGTACGAGCAGTACTTC. Residues: CASSFGGGEYEQYF. This rearrangement joins TRBV5-1 to TRBJ2-7, with TRBD2 matching 9 bases. The CDR3 is made up of 14 amino acids. CDR1 is SGHRS and CDR2 is YFSETQ in the germline V gene. The V gene end was trimmed by 2 bases and the J gene end by 4 bases; junction bases not matched to a gene: 4.